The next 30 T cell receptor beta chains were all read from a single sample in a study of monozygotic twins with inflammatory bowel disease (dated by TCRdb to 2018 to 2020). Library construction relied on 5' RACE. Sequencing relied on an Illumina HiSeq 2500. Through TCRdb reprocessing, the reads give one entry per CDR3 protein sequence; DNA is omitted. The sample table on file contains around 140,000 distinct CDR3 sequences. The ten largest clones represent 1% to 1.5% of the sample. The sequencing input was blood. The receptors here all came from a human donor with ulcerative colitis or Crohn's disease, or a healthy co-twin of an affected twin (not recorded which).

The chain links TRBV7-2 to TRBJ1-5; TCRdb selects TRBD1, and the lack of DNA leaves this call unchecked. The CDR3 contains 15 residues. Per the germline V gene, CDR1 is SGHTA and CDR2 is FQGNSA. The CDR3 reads CASSLGRGENQPQHF.

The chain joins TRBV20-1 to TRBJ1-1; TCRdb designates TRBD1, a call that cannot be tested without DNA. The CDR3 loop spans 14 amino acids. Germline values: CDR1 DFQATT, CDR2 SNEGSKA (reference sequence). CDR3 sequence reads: CSARDLQGWTEAFF.

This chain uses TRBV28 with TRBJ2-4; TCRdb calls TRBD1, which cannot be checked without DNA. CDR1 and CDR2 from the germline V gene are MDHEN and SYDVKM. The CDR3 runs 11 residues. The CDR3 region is CASRGGPSQYF.

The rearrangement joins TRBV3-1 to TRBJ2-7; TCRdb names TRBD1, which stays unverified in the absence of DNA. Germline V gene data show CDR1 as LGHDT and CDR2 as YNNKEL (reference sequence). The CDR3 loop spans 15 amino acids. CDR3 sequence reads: CASSQGTLGGHEQYF.

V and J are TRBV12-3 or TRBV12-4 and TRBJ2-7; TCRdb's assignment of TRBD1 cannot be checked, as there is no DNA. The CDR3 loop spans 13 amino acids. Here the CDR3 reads CASRRDGTYEQYF.

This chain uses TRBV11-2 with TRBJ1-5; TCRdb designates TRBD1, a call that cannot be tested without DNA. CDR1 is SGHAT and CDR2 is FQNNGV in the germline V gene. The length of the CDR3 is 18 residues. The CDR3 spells CASSSEHRTVKPDQPQHF.

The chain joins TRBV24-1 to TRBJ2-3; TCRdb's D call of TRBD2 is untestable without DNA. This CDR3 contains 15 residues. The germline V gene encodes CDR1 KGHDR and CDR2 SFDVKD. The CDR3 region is CATSDFERFTDTQYF.

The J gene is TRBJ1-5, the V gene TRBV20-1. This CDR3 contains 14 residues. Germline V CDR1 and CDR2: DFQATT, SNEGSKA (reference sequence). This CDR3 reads CSARRVLPNQPQHF.

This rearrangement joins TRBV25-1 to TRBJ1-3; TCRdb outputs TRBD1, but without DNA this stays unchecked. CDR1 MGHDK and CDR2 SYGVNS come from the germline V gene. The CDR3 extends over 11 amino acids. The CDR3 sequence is CASSSPAVIYF.

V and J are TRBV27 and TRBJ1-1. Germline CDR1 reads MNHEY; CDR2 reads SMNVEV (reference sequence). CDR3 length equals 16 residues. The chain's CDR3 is CASSLLRQGWHTEAFF.

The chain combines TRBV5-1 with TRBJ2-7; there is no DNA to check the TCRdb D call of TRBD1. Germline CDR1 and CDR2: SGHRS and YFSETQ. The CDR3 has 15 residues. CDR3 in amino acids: CASSLGTGGLYEQYF.

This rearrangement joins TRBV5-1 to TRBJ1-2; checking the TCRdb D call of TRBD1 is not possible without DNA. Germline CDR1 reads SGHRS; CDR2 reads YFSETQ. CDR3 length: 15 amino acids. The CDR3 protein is CASSLVTGLGYGYTF.

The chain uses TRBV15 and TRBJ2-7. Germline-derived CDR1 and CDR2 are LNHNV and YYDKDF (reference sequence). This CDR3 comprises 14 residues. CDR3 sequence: CATSRGMQLYEQYF. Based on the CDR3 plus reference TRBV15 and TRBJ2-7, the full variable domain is DAMVIQNPRYQVTQFGKPVTLSCSQTLNHNVMYWYQQKSSQAPKLLFHYYDKDFNNEADTPDNFQSRRPNTSFCFLDIRSPGLGDTAMYLCATSRGMQLYEQYFGPGTRLTVT.

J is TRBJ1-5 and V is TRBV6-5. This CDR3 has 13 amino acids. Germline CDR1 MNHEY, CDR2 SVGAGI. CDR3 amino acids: CASSYTSGQPQHF.

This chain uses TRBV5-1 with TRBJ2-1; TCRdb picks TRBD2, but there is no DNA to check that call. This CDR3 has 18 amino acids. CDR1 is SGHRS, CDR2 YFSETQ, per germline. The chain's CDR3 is CASSQTSGRIESYNEQFF.

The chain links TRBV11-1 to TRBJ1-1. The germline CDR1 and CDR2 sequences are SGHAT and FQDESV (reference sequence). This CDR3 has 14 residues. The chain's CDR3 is CASSYSGTWEQAFF.

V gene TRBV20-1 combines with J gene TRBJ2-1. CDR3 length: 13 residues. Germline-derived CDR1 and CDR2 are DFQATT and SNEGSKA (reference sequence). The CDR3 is CSAIEMSGNEQFF.

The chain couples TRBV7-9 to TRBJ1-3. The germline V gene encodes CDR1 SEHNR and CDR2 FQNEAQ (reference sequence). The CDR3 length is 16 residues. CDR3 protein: CASSLLGPSAGNTIYF. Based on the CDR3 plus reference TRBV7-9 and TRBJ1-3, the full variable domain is DTGVSQNPRHKITKRGQNVTFRCDPISEHNRLYWYRQTLGQGPEFLTYFQNEAQLEKSRLLSDRFSAERPKGSFSTLEIQRTEQGDSAMYLCASSLLGPSAGNTIYFGEGSWLTVV.

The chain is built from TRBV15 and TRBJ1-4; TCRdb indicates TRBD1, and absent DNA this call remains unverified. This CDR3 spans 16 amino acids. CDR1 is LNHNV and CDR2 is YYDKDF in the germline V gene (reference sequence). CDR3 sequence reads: CATSRDRGATNEKLFF.

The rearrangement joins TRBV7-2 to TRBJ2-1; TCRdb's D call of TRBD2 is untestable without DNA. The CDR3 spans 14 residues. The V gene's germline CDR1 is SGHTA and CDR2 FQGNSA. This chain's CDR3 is CASSSSGLYNEQFF. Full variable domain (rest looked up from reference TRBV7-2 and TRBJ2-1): GAGVSQSPSNKVTEKGKDVELRCDPISGHTALYWYRQSLGQGLEFLIYFQGNSAPDKSGLPSDRFSAERTGGSVSTLTIQRTQQEDSAVYLCASSSSGLYNEQFFGPGTRLTVL.

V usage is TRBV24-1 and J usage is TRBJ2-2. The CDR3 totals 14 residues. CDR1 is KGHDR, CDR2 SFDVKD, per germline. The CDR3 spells CATRRATDTGELFF.

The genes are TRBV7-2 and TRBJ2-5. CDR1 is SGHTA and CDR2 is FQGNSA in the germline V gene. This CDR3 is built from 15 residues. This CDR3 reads CASSLSGGVQETQYF. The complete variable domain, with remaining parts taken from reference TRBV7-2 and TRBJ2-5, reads GAGVSQSPSNKVTEKGKDVELRCDPISGHTALYWYRQSLGQGLEFLIYFQGNSAPDKSGLPSDRFSAERTGGSVSTLTIQRTQQEDSAVYLCASSLSGGVQETQYFGPGTRLLVL.

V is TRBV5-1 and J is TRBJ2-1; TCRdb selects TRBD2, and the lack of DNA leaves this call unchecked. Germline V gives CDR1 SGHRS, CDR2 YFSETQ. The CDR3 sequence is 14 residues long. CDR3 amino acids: CASSLLGEGNEQFF.

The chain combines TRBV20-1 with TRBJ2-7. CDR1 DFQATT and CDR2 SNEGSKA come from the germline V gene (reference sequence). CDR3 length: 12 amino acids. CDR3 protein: CSARRSSYEQYF.

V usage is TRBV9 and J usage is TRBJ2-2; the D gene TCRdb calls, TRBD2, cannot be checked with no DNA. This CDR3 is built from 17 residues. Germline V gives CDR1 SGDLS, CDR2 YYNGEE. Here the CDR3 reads CASSVQPGLAAAGELFF.

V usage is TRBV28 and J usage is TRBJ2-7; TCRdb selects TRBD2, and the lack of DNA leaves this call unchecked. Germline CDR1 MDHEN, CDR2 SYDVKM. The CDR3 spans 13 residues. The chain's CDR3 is CASTRRETYEQYF.

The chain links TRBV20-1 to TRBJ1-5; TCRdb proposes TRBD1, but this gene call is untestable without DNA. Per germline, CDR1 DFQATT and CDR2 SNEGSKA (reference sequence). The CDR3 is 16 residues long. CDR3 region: CSARVPGTGGGQPQHF.

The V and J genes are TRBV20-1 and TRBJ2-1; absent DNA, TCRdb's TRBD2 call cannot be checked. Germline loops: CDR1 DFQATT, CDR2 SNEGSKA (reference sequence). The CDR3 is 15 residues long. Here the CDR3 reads CSARGGLAKDNEQFF.

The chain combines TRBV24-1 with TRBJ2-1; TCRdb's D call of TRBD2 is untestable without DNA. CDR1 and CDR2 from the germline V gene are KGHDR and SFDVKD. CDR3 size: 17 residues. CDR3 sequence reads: CATSDLISGSNPDEQFF.

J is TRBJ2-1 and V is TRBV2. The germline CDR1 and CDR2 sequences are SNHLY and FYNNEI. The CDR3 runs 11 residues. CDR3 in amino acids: CASTENNEQFF.